The following is a TCR beta chain sequence with its context. Its antigen remains unidentified. The entry originates in a study of shared clonotypes between healthy human individuals. The study, taken as a whole, reports: Rarefaction curves obtained for sorted subsets showed sequencing incomplete despite large depth. Roughly 5% was the fraction of naive CD4 clonotypes found shared across a few donors.

Execution of the assay was at deep level. Original handling: Junction-only sequences produced by ImmunoSEQ had no quality scores, so filtering differed. The table came from immunoSEQ multiplex PCR; TCRdb's copy has only in-frame clones and leaves some out. D and trimming come from the DNA, and the V and J calls and clone size come from that table. The sample lists millions of clones, over 85% occurring once. This CDR3 is built from 16 residues. V was clipped by 1 base and J by 4 bases; unmatched bases: 7. CDR1 and CDR2 from the germline V gene are SGHNT and YYREEE (reference sequence). This sequence originates from a man aged 18 to 29 in good health. The sequenced sample consisted of naive CD4+ T cells sorted from blood. As for subset: CD45RA+ positively selected. This chain links TRBV5-4 with TRBJ2-3; 9 positions agree with TRBD2. The CDR3 DNA follows: TGTGCCAGCAGCTTGAGGGGTAGCGGGAGCTCAGATACGCAGTATTTT. This codes for CASSLRGSGSSDTQYF.